These 7 T cell receptor beta chains originate from one sample sequenced in a study of CD8+ T cells in alopecia areata. Reverse transcribed after extraction, RNA yielded cDNA as the sequencing template. Libraries were prepared by immunoSEQ multiplex PCR; TCRdb keeps only in-frame clonotypes and omits some of them. This repertoire holds around 110,000 clones, and none appear only once. Sequencing used lesional skin. The origin of the receptors is a C3H/HeJ mouse with alopecia areata. As its MHC haplotype, the strain has H2-k.

This clone was counted a few times. All gene names here are mouse names. Coverage ceases 4 residues before the CDR3 finishes, and the germline J gene fills in the end. The chain combines TRBV13-3 with TRBJ2-1; 10 bases fit TRBD2. V shed 4 bases, J shed 6 bases, and the junction held 7 bases outside the gene matches. The germline gives CDR1 NNHDY, CDR2 SYVADS. The CDR3 consists of 15 residues. The CDR3 bases that were read are TGTGCCAGCAGTCCACTGGGGGGGGTGGGTGCT. The encoded protein is CASSPLGGVGA. The whole CDR3 protein reads CASSPLGGVGAEQFF.

For this clone: The DNA translation disagrees with the TCRdb protein at residue 9, so the protein in this description comes from the DNA. Mouse gene names apply. The DNA ends 3 residues before the CDR3 does, and the rest of the CDR3 is filled in from the germline J gene. This chain connects TRBV1 to TRBJ1-3, with D maybe TRBD1 (5 bases). Germline V CDR1 and CDR2: NSQYPW, LRSPGD (reference sequence). The CDR3 consists of 12 residues. CDR3 bases read: TGCACCTGCAGTGCAGAACTGGGGGCG. Its protein is CTCSAELGA. The whole CDR3 protein reads CTCSAELGALYF.

Comment on this clone: The genes are named according to mouse. The CDR3 is cut off 4 residues early in the read; its end comes from the germline J gene. This chain connects TRBV13-3 to TRBJ1-1; a possible D gene is TRBD1 (6 bases). CDR1 is NNHDY and CDR2 is SYVADS in the germline V gene. This CDR3 is built from 13 residues. V lost 4 bases and J 2 bases, leaving 9 bases between the germline ends. Partial CDR3 DNA: TGTGCCAGCAGTCAGGGGACCAACACA. This gives the protein CASSQGTNT. The CDR3 in its entirety is CASSQGTNTEVFF.

This clone was seen a few times. Gene names follow the mouse nomenclature. The sequence runs out 4 residues before the end of the CDR3; the remainder is reconstructed from the germline J gene. The genes are TRBV13-3 and TRBJ2-3, with D maybe TRBD1 (6 bases). V lost 3 bases and J lost 0, with 8 bases in between. Germline CDR1 NNHDY, CDR2 SYVADS. The CDR3 sequence is 14 residues long. The CDR3 reads CASSAGESAETLYF. The CDR3 DNA, read in part, is TGTGCCAGCAGTGCAGGGGAGAGTGCAGAA.

This clone was seen more than once but under ten times. The germline and genes are mouse ones. Coverage ceases 4 residues before the CDR3 finishes, and the germline J gene fills in the end. The rearrangement links TRBV13-3 to TRBJ2-1; TRBD2 matches at 8 bases. The CDR3 has 16 residues. J was trimmed by 2 bases and V by 4 bases; bases with no gene match: 8. CDR1 is NNHDY and CDR2 is SYVADS in the germline V gene. The sequenced CDR3 bases are TGTGCCAGCAGTTTCCCTGACTGGGGAGACTATGCT. Protein: CASSFPDWGDYA. The whole CDR3 protein reads CASSFPDWGDYAEQFF.

Points on this clone: Gene names denote mouse genes. The CDR3 goes on 4 residues after the read ends, and that part is filled in from the germline J gene. The rearrangement uses TRBV3 and TRBJ2-5, with a tentative D call TRBD2 (6 bases). CDR1 is SNHLY and CDR2 is FYNGKV in the germline V gene (reference sequence). The CDR3 contains 13 residues. V lost 5 bases to trimming and J lost 2 bases, with 8 bases between them. Incomplete CDR3 DNA: TGTGCCAGCAGCCGGGACTCCCAAGAC. Amino acids: CASSRDSQD. The complete CDR3 reads CASSRDSQDTQYF.

This clone has ten or more counts. Gene names are the mouse ones. The missing CDR3 end, 4 residues past where the read stops, is filled in from the germline J gene. The gene calls are TRBV13-3 and TRBJ2-1; 10 bases line up with TRBD1. This CDR3 contains 15 residues. Germline CDR1 reads NNHDY; CDR2 reads SYVADS. V was clipped by 3 bases and J by 2 bases; unmatched bases: 2. The chain's CDR3 is CASSGGQGYYAEQFF. Partial CDR3 DNA: TGTGCCAGCAGTGGGGGACAGGGGTACTATGCT.